The 14 T cell receptor beta chains given below trace back to one sample, sequenced in a study of blood T cell repertoires in COVID-19. The method was immunoSEQ multiplex PCR; TCRdb's version includes in-frame clones alone and lacks a portion of them. The sample lists under 170,000 clones, approximately 86% occurring once. Sequenced sample: peripheral blood. The receptors shown here come from a woman in her sixties with active or convalescent COVID-19.

Here the CDR3 reads CASSLRTSVSTDTQYF. CDR3 DNA: TGTGCCAGCAGCTTACGGACTAGCGTTAGCACAGATACGCAGTATTTT. The rearrangement joins TRBV7-2 to TRBJ2-3; 9 nucleotides agree with TRBD2. CDR3 length: 16 residues. Germline CDR1 is SGHTA and CDR2 is FQGNSA. With V trimmed by 2 bases and J by 0 bases, 3 bases remained unmatched.

The gene calls are TRBV13 and TRBJ2-3; TRBD2 matches 9 bases. In germline, CDR1 is PRHDT, CDR2 FYEKMQ (reference sequence). This CDR3 contains 15 residues. V trimming: 5 bases; J trimming: 6 bases; junction bases outside the gene matches: 9. In nucleotides, the CDR3 is TGTGCCAGCAGCCCCTTCGGCGGGGGGGCGGATACGCAGTATTTT. This translates into CASSPFGGGADTQYF.

The CDR3 protein is CAIRGQGGTDTQYF. DNA of the CDR3: TGTGCCATCAGGGGACAGGGAGGCACAGATACGCAGTATTTT. The rearrangement links TRBV10-3 to TRBJ2-3; 9 bases map to TRBD1. V lost 6 bases to trimming and J lost 1 base; unmatched junction nucleotides: 2. This CDR3 has 14 amino acids. The germline gives CDR1 ENHRY, CDR2 SYGVKD.

CDR3 bases: TGTGCCAGCAGCTCCCACCGGGACAGGGCACAAAATCAGCCCCAGCATTTT. Protein: CASSSHRDRAQNQPQHF. The chain couples TRBV6-2 or TRBV6-3 to TRBJ1-5; 9 bases map to TRBD1. Germline trimming cut 6 bases from V and 4 bases from J; bases unmatched to any gene: 13. This CDR3 contains 17 residues. Looked up from germline, CDR1 is MNHEY and CDR2 is SVGEGT.

The chain is built from TRBV6-6 and TRBJ1-2; perhaps TRBD1 as D (5 bases). This CDR3 spans 13 amino acids. Trimming shortened V by 6 bases and J by 5 bases, and 13 bases separated the two germline ends. From germline, CDR1 is MNHNY and CDR2 SVGAGI (reference sequence). DNA for the CDR3: TGTGCCAGCAGCCGGGGGACGGGTTATGGCTACACCTTC. It specifies CASSRGTGYGYTF.

The J gene is TRBJ1-5, the V gene TRBV7-9, with D tentatively TRBD1 (5 bases). This CDR3 has 13 amino acids. Trimming took off 6 bases at V and 7 bases at J, with 13 bases between the two ends. Germline-derived CDR1 and CDR2 are SEHNR and FQNEAQ (reference sequence). The CDR3 sequence is CASSFQGNQPQHF. In DNA, the CDR3 is TGTGCCAGCAGTTTTCAGGGTAACCAGCCCCAGCATTTT.

This chain connects TRBV10-3 to TRBJ1-2; the D gene is possibly TRBD1 (5 bases). The CDR3 length is 14 residues. Germline V gives CDR1 ENHRY, CDR2 SYGVKD. Between the trimmed V and J ends, which lost 4 bases and 8 bases, there was a span of 17 bases. The CDR3 DNA reads TGTGCCATCAGTGGGATCGGACAAGGCGAGGGCTACACCTTC. Amino acid sequence: CAISGIGQGEGYTF.

The chain recombines TRBV7-2 with TRBJ2-1, with 8 bases lining up with TRBD1. This CDR3 is built from 16 residues. J gave up 8 bases and V 0 bases, and 9 bases lay outside the gene matches. Germline-derived CDR1 and CDR2 are SGHTA and FQGNSA. CDR3 amino acids: CASSLAFTGGRDEQFF. DNA of the CDR3: TGTGCCAGCAGCTTAGCGTTCACAGGGGGGCGGGATGAGCAGTTCTTC. The complete variable domain, with remaining parts taken from reference TRBV7-2 and TRBJ2-1, reads GAGVSQSPSNKVTEKGKDVELRCDPISGHTALYWYRQSLGQGLEFLIYFQGNSAPDKSGLPSDRFSAERTGGSVSTLTIQRTQQEDSAVYLCASSLAFTGGRDEQFFGPGTRLTVL.

The genes are TRBV18 and TRBJ1-6; tentatively, D is TRBD1 (6 bases). The CDR3 covers 16 residues. The V gene's germline CDR1 is KGHSH and CDR2 LQKENI. V was shortened by 0 bases and J by 9 bases, with 15 bases between the two germline ends. CDR3: CASSPPGQYRGSPLHF. The CDR3 DNA is TGTGCCAGCTCACCACCGGGACAATACCGGGGTTCACCCCTCCACTTT.

The rearrangement joins TRBV5-1 to TRBJ2-2; 7 positions match TRBD2. Germline CDR1 SGHRS, CDR2 YFSETQ. The CDR3 runs to 16 residues. V lost 7 bases to trimming and J lost 0 bases; unmatched junction nucleotides: 9. The CDR3 loop reads CASSVRGGPNTGELFF. CDR3 nucleotide sequence: TGCGCCAGCTCCGTTCGCGGGGGACCGAACACCGGGGAGCTGTTTTTT. Full variable domain (outside the CDR3, taken from reference TRBV5-1 and TRBJ2-2): KAGVTQTPRYLIKTRGQQVTLSCSPISGHRSVSWYQQTPGQGLQFLFEYFSETQRNKGNFPGRFSGRQFSNSRSEMNVSTLELGDSALYLCASSVRGGPNTGELFFGEGSRLTVL.

The rearrangement links TRBV4-1 to TRBJ1-5, with a weak D call TRBD1 (6 bases). Trimming took 0 bases from V and 6 from J, leaving 12 bases between them. The CDR3 length is 15 residues. Germline CDR1 MGHRA, CDR2 YSYEKL. CDR3 nucleotides: TGCGCCAGCAGCCAAGATGGTTCAGGGGCTCAGCCCCAGCATTTT. This translates into CASSQDGSGAQPQHF.

This sequence joins TRBV5-1 and TRBJ1-4; 12 bases map to TRBD1. The CDR3 is made up of 18 amino acids. CDR1 and CDR2 (germline): SGHRS, YFSETQ. J gave up 2 bases and V 5 bases, and 10 bases lay outside the gene matches. CDR3 region: CASRPGQGASFTNEKLFF. CDR3 bases: TGCGCCAGCAGGCCGGGACAGGGGGCGAGCTTCACTAATGAAAAACTGTTTTTT.

This clone was found a few times. V usage is TRBV11-2 and J usage is TRBJ1-2, with a possible D match to TRBD1 (5 bases). The CDR3 runs 14 residues. V lost 0 bases and J lost 8, with 13 bases in between. Germline CDR1 and CDR2: SGHAT and FQNNGV. CDR3 in amino acids: CASSLDYTGVGYTF. Written as DNA, the CDR3 is TGTGCCAGCAGCTTAGATTATACAGGTGTAGGCTACACCTTC.

The J gene is TRBJ1-1, the V gene TRBV6-6; D remains unclear. V was pared by 4 bases and J by 2 bases, with 11 bases between. CDR1 and CDR2 from the germline V gene are MNHNY and SVGAGI (reference sequence). The CDR3 runs 14 residues. This chain's CDR3 is CASSFTESNTEAFF. In DNA form, the CDR3 reads TGTGCCAGCAGTTTCACAGAATCAAACACTGAAGCTTTCTTT.